Presented here are 15 T cell receptor beta chains from one specimen sequenced in a study of vaccination effects on CD4 cells after COVID-19. These receptors' antigens are unknown. Peptide-pool stimulation followed by sequencing identified expanded antigen-specific CD4+ clonotypes in the ViraFEST assay. Culture lasted roughly eleven days before CD4+ T cell isolation. The person had a PCR-confirmed SARS-CoV-2 infection during March to December 2020. Participants were given two doses of BNT162b2 or mRNA-1273 vaccine. The method was immunoSEQ multiplex PCR; TCRdb's version includes in-frame clones alone and lacks a portion of them. The sample includes 15,000 or so clones, over 70% of them seen just once. The sequencing here drew on CD4+ T cells from PBMCs cultured with SARS-CoV-2 spike peptides, taken after COVID-19 vaccination. The receptors stem from a human donor who had a prior SARS-CoV-2 infection.

The V gene is TRBV7-2, the J gene TRBJ1-1; D uncertain. Trimming left V 1 base short and J 4 bases short, with 7 bases between. This CDR3 is 13 amino acids long. Germline V gene sequence: CDR1 SGHTA, CDR2 FQGNSA. CDR3 DNA: TGTGCCAGCAGCTTAGTGTATGGCACTGAAGCTTTCTTT. Its protein is CASSLVYGTEAFF.

J is TRBJ2-7 and V is TRBV10-3; 7 bases map to TRBD1. Trimming at V came to 7 bases and at J to 6 bases, leaving 12 bases not matched to a gene. CDR1 ENHRY and CDR2 SYGVKD come from the germline V gene. This CDR3 has 14 amino acids. The CDR3 sequence: CAINTGQQGSEQYF. The DNA of the CDR3 is TGTGCCATCAATACGGGACAGCAGGGGTCCGAGCAGTACTTC.

The chain links TRBV18 to TRBJ2-3; D gene ambiguous. Germline values: CDR1 KGHSH, CDR2 LQKENI. Trimming took 0 bases from V and 4 from J, leaving 8 bases between them. This CDR3 is built from 14 residues. As DNA, the CDR3 is TGTGCCAGCTCACCACCGGCCTGGCCAGATACGCAGTATTTT. Residues: CASSPPAWPDTQYF.

This clone is large in the sample. V gene TRBV4-3 combines with J gene TRBJ1-3; TRBD1 agrees at 7 bases. J was trimmed by 0 bases and V by 0 bases; bases with no gene match: 17. Germline-derived CDR1 and CDR2 are LGHNA and YSLEER. The CDR3 is 21 residues long. CDR3 DNA sequence: TGCGCCAGCAGCCAAGAAAGGATCGCGACAGGGAGTCCTCTCTCTGGAAACACCATATATTTT. Protein sequence: CASSQERIATGSPLSGNTIYF.

This clone was observed a few times. The rearrangement uses TRBV7-8 and TRBJ2-2; no firm D call. The CDR3 contains 13 residues. V lost 4 bases to trimming and J lost 1 base, with 4 bases between them. Looked up from germline, CDR1 is SGHVS and CDR2 is FQNEAQ. CDR3 coding DNA: TGTGCCAGCAGCTCTATGAACACCGGGGAGCTGTTTTTT. Protein sequence: CASSSMNTGELFF. The full variable domain, with the rest looked up from reference TRBV7-8 and TRBJ2-2, is GAGVSQSPRYKVAKRGQDVALRCDPISGHVSLFWYQQALGQGPEFLTYFQNEAQLDKSGLPSDRFFAERPEGSVSTLKIQRTQQEDSAVYLCASSSMNTGELFFGEGSRLTVL.

The V and J genes are TRBV5-1 and TRBJ2-3, with TRBD2 identical over 7 bases. Per germline, CDR1 SGHRS and CDR2 YFSETQ. The V gene end was trimmed by 2 bases and the J gene end by 5 bases; junction bases not matched to a gene: 8. The CDR3 consists of 15 residues. CDR3 in amino acids: CASSFSAGEGDTQYF. For the CDR3, the DNA is TGCGCCAGCAGCTTCTCCGCGGGAGAGGGAGATACGCAGTATTTT.

This CDR3 reads CASTQIYPPSYEQYF. In DNA form, the CDR3 reads TGTGCCAGCACCCAAATTTACCCCCCTTCCTACGAGCAGTACTTC. The chain couples TRBV21-1 to TRBJ2-7. TRBV21-1 represents a pseudogene. This CDR3 spans 15 amino acids.

The rearrangement uses TRBV11-1 and TRBJ2-7; TRBD1 matches at 7 bases. Trimming removed 7 bases from V and 2 bases from J; junction bases left unmatched: 8. Per the germline V gene, CDR1 is SGHAT and CDR2 is FQDESV (reference sequence). The CDR3 covers 14 residues. The CDR3 is CASTDRQGTYEQYF. The CDR3 DNA follows: TGTGCCAGCACCGACCGACAGGGTACCTACGAGCAGTACTTC.

This chain connects TRBV6-5 to TRBJ2-2; D is unresolved. The CDR3 is made up of 11 amino acids. The germline gives CDR1 MNHEY, CDR2 SVGAGI. The germline V and J ends were trimmed by 6 bases and 2 bases, with 1 base remaining between them. The CDR3 coding sequence is TGTGCCAGCAGAAACACCGGGGAGCTGTTTTTT. The encoded protein is CASRNTGELFF.

This clone was seen only a few times. The rearrangement joins TRBV12-3 or TRBV12-4 to TRBJ1-2, with 7 bases lining up with TRBD1. There are 13 residues in the CDR3. The J segment lost 7 bases and the V segment lost 7 bases, leaving 9 bases of the junction unmatched. This CDR3 is CASIRRAGGGYTF. Written as DNA, the CDR3 is TGTGCCAGCATTCGGCGGGCAGGGGGTGGCTACACCTTC.

The genes are TRBV5-6 and TRBJ2-5, with D hard to call. This CDR3 comprises 13 residues. Trimming left V 4 bases short and J 5 bases short, with 12 bases between. Per germline, CDR1 SGHDT and CDR2 YYEEEE. DNA for the CDR3: TGTGCCAGCAGCCCTCGGATTCGGGAGACCCAGTACTTC. Residues: CASSPRIRETQYF.

This chain uses TRBV5-1 with TRBJ1-1; the D gene is possibly TRBD1 (6 bases). Germline lookup yields CDR1 SGHRS and CDR2 YFSETQ. Trimming took 0 bases from V and 8 from J, leaving 11 bases between them. The CDR3 extends over 13 amino acids. Here the CDR3 reads CASSLGGAGEAFF. The CDR3, as DNA: TGCGCCAGCAGCTTGGGGGGGGCAGGGGAAGCTTTCTTT.

The J gene is TRBJ2-1, the V gene TRBV6-6, with TRBD1 as a possible D gene (5 bases). The CDR3 length is 15 residues. Trimming left V 0 bases short and J 2 bases short, with 8 bases between. Germline CDR1 reads MNHNY; CDR2 reads SVGAGI (reference sequence). CDR3 DNA: TGTGCCAGCAGTTACTCACAGGAAGCCTACAATGAGCAGTTCTTC. The encoded protein is CASSYSQEAYNEQFF.

The V call is TRBV13, the J call TRBJ1-2, with no clear D. The CDR3 spans 14 residues. CDR1 and CDR2 from the germline V gene are PRHDT and FYEKMQ (reference sequence). Deletions cut 5 bases from V and 8 bases from J, with 18 bases between. As DNA, the CDR3 is TGTGCCAGCAGCGCTTCTACGGTATTGAGGGGCTACACCTTC. Translating gives CASSASTVLRGYTF.

The chain carries TRBV27 and TRBJ1-5; D is unresolved. CDR1 is MNHEY and CDR2 is SMNVEV in the germline V gene (reference sequence). The CDR3 sequence is 11 residues long. V lost 7 bases and J 3 bases, leaving 4 bases between the germline ends. CDR3 region: CASTPNQPQHF. For the CDR3, the DNA is TGTGCCAGCACCCCCAATCAGCCCCAGCATTTT.